This T cell receptor (beta chain) appears in the sequencing data of a study of blood T cells in healthy people across ages. Turning to the study itself: About one barcoded beta molecule per two T cells was captured by template switching.

Then a second PCR, running about 7 to 11 cycles, was carried out with a sample-barcoded 5' primer and a J-beta primer mix. TCRdb re-called the 5' RACE reads through MiXCR, storing one row per CDR3 protein. Of hundreds of thousands of distinct CDR3 sequences in the sample, roughly three fifths are singletons; the top ten hold more than 25%. J gave up 0 bases and V 7 bases, and 8 bases lay outside the gene matches. The V gene's germline CDR1 is DFQATT and CDR2 SNEGSKA (reference sequence). The CDR3 runs 15 residues. The TCR comes from a man aged 35 to 55 in good health. The sample consisted of blood. The chain is built from TRBV20-1 and TRBJ2-3, with 9 bases fitting TRBD1. CDR3 loop: CSGTGGLPSTDTQYF. The CDR3 DNA reads as TGCAGTGGTACAGGGGGCCTACCTAGCACAGATACGCAGTATTTT.